Shown below are 10 T cell receptor beta chains from a single sample sequenced in a study of STAT5B mutations in CD4+ large granular lymphocyte leukemia. TCRdb's table, derived via immunoSEQ multiplex PCR, lists solely in-frame clones and lacks some. The sample gives about 25,000 clones, 74% of which show up once; approximately 9.5% is in the top ten. The sample taken for sequencing was CD4+ T cells from blood buffy coats. All receptors come from a human donor in good health.

This clone was detected only a few times. The chain joins TRBV18 to TRBJ2-3; unclear D gene. V was cut by 6 bases and J by 4 bases, with 11 bases left in between. The CDR3 length is 13 residues. Germline assignment: CDR1 KGHSH and CDR2 LQKENI. In DNA, the CDR3 is TGTGCCAGCTCGCTAGTAGTTTCAGATACGCAGTATTTT. This translates into CASSLVVSDTQYF.

This chain joins TRBV27 and TRBJ2-5; D gene uncertain. CDR1 MNHEY and CDR2 SMNVEV come from the germline V gene (reference sequence). The CDR3 is 13 residues long. Trimming pared 5 bases from V and 4 bases from J, leaving 11 bases between. CDR3 amino acids: CASSPRRGETQYF. The CDR3 bases are TGTGCCAGCAGTCCACGCCGAGGAGAGACCCAGTACTTC.

The V and J genes are TRBV28 and TRBJ2-1; perhaps TRBD2 as D (7 bases). Trimming shortened V by 3 bases and J by 9 bases, and 18 bases separated the two germline ends. The CDR3 contains 15 residues. Germline CDR1 and CDR2: MDHEN and SYDVKM. The CDR3 region has the DNA TGTGCCAGCAGTTTTGACGGGGGGCCAGGGGTTGAGCAGTTCTTC. Translation: CASSFDGGPGVEQFF.

The rearrangement joins TRBV6-1 to TRBJ1-5; possible D gene TRBD1, 5 bases. This CDR3 region has 15 residues. CDR1 is MNHNS and CDR2 is SASEGT in the germline V gene. V gave up 10 bases and J gave up 4 bases, with 20 bases separating them. The CDR3 DNA is TGTGCCACCACGATCCAGAAGGGGAGGAATCAGCCCCAGCATTTT. It translates to CATTIQKGRNQPQHF.

In its sample, this clone was seen a few times. The chain couples TRBV6-5 to TRBJ2-6; 9 bases are a match to TRBD1. Germline V CDR1 and CDR2: MNHEY, SVGAGI. The CDR3 extends over 15 amino acids. After removal of 10 bases from V and 2 bases from J, the junction contained 6 bases not matched to a gene. CDR3 nucleotides: TGTGCCACCCAAACAGGGGGCGCTGGGGCCAACGTCCTGACTTTC. Its translation is CATQTGGAGANVLTF.

The chain joins TRBV6-1 to TRBJ1-6; the match to TRBD1 covers 10 bases. Trimming at V came to 1 base and at J to 9 bases, leaving 6 bases not matched to a gene. This CDR3 spans 16 amino acids. CDR1 MNHNS and CDR2 SASEGT come from the germline V gene. The CDR3 nucleotides read TGTGCCAGCAGTGAAGACACGGACAGGGGGTCTTCACCCCTCCACTTT. The encoded protein is CASSEDTDRGSSPLHF.

The chain uses TRBV28 and TRBJ2-7; 7 bases are a match to TRBD1. This CDR3 is 13 amino acids long. V lost 2 bases to trimming and J lost 9 bases; unmatched junction nucleotides: 7. The germline gives CDR1 MDHEN, CDR2 SYDVKM. In DNA form, the CDR3 reads TGTGCCAGCAGTTTAGAAGGGGGCCGAGGGCAGTACTTC. It specifies CASSLEGGRGQYF.

This chain links TRBV2 with TRBJ2-5; 10 nucleotides match TRBD2. Germline V CDR1 and CDR2: SNHLY, FYNNEI. CDR3 length: 15 residues. With 3 bases clipped from V and 7 bases from J, the junction kept 8 bases outside the gene matches. Here the CDR3 reads CASSDAIAGGGTQYF. The CDR3 DNA reads as TGTGCCAGCAGTGATGCGATAGCGGGGGGCGGGACCCAGTACTTC.

This clone is a singleton in its sample. V and J are TRBV28 and TRBJ2-5; 9 positions match TRBD1. V gave up 6 bases and J gave up 7 bases; unmatched junction bases: 9. Germline V lookup: CDR1 MDHEN, CDR2 SYDVKM. The CDR3 loop spans 14 amino acids. CDR3 coding DNA: TGTGCCAGCAGATTGGGACAGGGAATTGGGACCCAGTACTTC. Protein product: CASRLGQGIGTQYF.

J is TRBJ2-6 and V is TRBV28, with TRBD1 matching 7 bases. CDR1 is MDHEN, CDR2 SYDVKM, per germline. This CDR3 spans 17 amino acids. V dropped 5 bases and J dropped 0; count of bases not matched to a gene: 7. CDR3 region: CASSPQGSNSGANVLTF. Here the CDR3 DNA reads TGTGCCAGCAGTCCACAGGGGTCAAACTCTGGGGCCAACGTCCTGACTTTC.